Below, 21 T cell receptor beta chains from the same sample are listed, as sequenced in a study of blood T cells in healthy people across ages. PCR was performed a second time for about 6 to 11 cycles using a sample-barcoded 5' primer and a J-beta primer mix. TCRdb fed the 5' RACE reads into MiXCR, producing one record per CDR3 protein. In the table there are hundreds of thousands of distinct CDR3 sequences, around 41% of which are singletons. Sequenced material: blood. The receptors shown here come from a man older than 75 in good health.

This clonotype has a handful of counts. The chain links TRBV29-1 to TRBJ1-2; 8 positions match TRBD1. The length of the CDR3 is 13 residues. Per germline, CDR1 SQVTM and CDR2 ANQGSEA. V lost 5 bases, J lost 6 bases, and 8 bases stayed unmatched. CDR3 loop: CSVQPDRGDGYTF. DNA for the CDR3: TGCAGCGTTCAGCCCGACAGGGGAGATGGCTACACCTTC. Looking up the rest from reference TRBV29-1 and TRBJ1-2 gives the full variable domain: SAVISQKPSRDICQRGTSLTIQCQVDSQVTMMFWYRQQPGQSLTLIATANQGSEATYESGFVIDKFPISRPNLTFSTLTVSNMSPEDSSIYLCSVQPDRGDGYTFGSGTRLTVV.

The genes are TRBV7-9 and TRBJ2-2; TRBD2 matches at 10 bases. The CDR3 covers 15 residues. V lost 5 bases and J lost 3; bases outside the gene matches: 3. Germline V lookup: CDR1 SEHNR, CDR2 FQNEAQ (reference sequence). CDR3 DNA sequence: TGTGCCAGCAGCACTAGCGGGAAGTACACCGGGGAGCTGTTTTTT. This translates into CASSTSGKYTGELFF.

V usage is TRBV28 and J usage is TRBJ1-1, with a tentative D call TRBD1 (5 bases). The V end lost 7 bases, the J end lost 3 bases, and 18 bases lay between the germline ends. Looked up from germline, CDR1 is MDHEN and CDR2 is SYDVKM. The CDR3 has 15 amino acids. The CDR3 DNA reads as TGTGCCAGCACCAGAACCGGGCAGGGCTACACTGAAGCTTTCTTT. It specifies CASTRTGQGYTEAFF.

The V and J genes are TRBV6-2 or TRBV6-3 and TRBJ1-4; TRBD1 might be the D (5 bases). There are 17 residues in the CDR3. Trimming removed 8 bases at V and 0 bases at J, with 19 bases between. In germline, CDR1 is MNHEY, CDR2 SVGEGT. CDR3 amino acids: CASAIRGRRSTNEKLFF. CDR3 in DNA: TGTGCCAGCGCTATTCGGGGCCGTCGGTCAACTAATGAAAAACTGTTTTTT.

The chain carries TRBV5-1 and TRBJ2-3, with 9 bases that match TRBD1. This CDR3 is built from 15 residues. V gave up 4 bases and J gave up 5 bases; unmatched junction bases: 8. Germline-derived CDR1 and CDR2 are SGHRS and YFSETQ. The CDR3 protein is CASSPLGTGKDTQYF. CDR3 bases: TGCGCCAGCAGCCCCCTTGGGACAGGGAAAGATACGCAGTATTTT.

This clonotype occurred a few times. V and J are TRBV28 and TRBJ2-5; 8 nucleotides line up with TRBD2. This CDR3 contains 13 residues. The V and J ends lost 7 bases and 3 bases, in that order; junction bases with no gene match: 4. CDR1 and CDR2 from the germline V gene are MDHEN and SYDVKM. The CDR3 region is CASKLAGEETQYF. CDR3 nucleotides: TGTGCCAGCAAGCTAGCGGGTGAAGAGACCCAGTACTTC.

Only a few counts were recorded for this clonotype. The chain uses TRBV7-2 and TRBJ2-7, with TRBD2 as a possible D gene (6 bases). The CDR3 has 15 amino acids. Germline CDR1 and CDR2: SGHTA and FQGNSA. V was clipped by 5 bases and J by 2 bases, with 16 bases between them. This CDR3 is CASSAVRDGPYEQYF. The CDR3 DNA reads as TGTGCCAGCAGCGCAGTGCGGGACGGACCCTACGAGCAGTACTTC.

This clonotype was counted only a few times. The chain carries TRBV11-2 and TRBJ2-3, with D possibly TRBD1 on 5 matching bases. The CDR3 is 18 amino acids. V gave up 0 bases and J gave up 1 base, with 17 bases separating them. The germline CDR1 and CDR2 sequences are SGHAT and FQNNGV. For the CDR3, the DNA is TGTGCCAGCAGCTTAGATCTCAATCAGGGTCCGCGCACAGATACGCAGTATTTT. Its translation: CASSLDLNQGPRTDTQYF.

This clonotype was found many times. The V call is TRBV20-1, the J call TRBJ1-2; D is ambiguous. Trimming left V 0 bases short and J 6 bases short, with 11 bases between. The CDR3 contains 13 residues. The germline V gene has CDR1 DFQATT and CDR2 SNEGSKA (reference sequence). CDR3 DNA sequence: TGCAGTGCTAGAGACCCAAGGGCCCATGGCTACACCTTC. Its protein product is CSARDPRAHGYTF.

The V gene is TRBV28, the J gene TRBJ2-2; 7 bases line up with TRBD2. The length of the CDR3 is 14 residues. Trimming cost V 6 bases and J 3 bases; bases outside gene matches: 4. The germline V gene has CDR1 MDHEN and CDR2 SYDVKM. The CDR3 DNA reads as TGTGCCAGCAGGGCGGGGGTATACACCGGGGAGCTGTTTTTT. This gives the protein CASRAGVYTGELFF.

The V and J genes are TRBV7-2 and TRBJ2-7; D is perhaps TRBD1 (6 bases). The V and J ends lost 0 bases and 3 bases respectively, with 12 bases between them. Per germline, CDR1 SGHTA and CDR2 FQGNSA. There are 15 residues in the CDR3. The chain's CDR3 is CASSLASGQIYEQYF. The CDR3 nucleotides are TGTGCCAGCAGCTTAGCGAGTGGACAGATCTACGAGCAGTACTTC.

CDR3 region: CASSQGQHTGELFF. The CDR3 nucleotides read TGTGCCAGCAGCCAAGGACAACACACCGGGGAGCTGTTTTTT. The chain employs TRBV4-2 and TRBJ2-2; no clear D gene. The CDR3 consists of 14 residues. The V gene's germline CDR1 is LGHNA and CDR2 YNFKEQ. The V end lost 1 base, the J end lost 3 bases, and 6 bases lay between the germline ends.

On this clonotype: This sequence may be a read error, since a much larger clone differs from it by one base. The V call is TRBV4-2, the J call TRBJ2-4; maybe TRBD2 (6 bases). Germline CDR1 reads LGHNA; CDR2 reads YNFKEQ. The V end lost 3 bases, the J end lost 11 bases, and 23 bases lay between the germline ends. The CDR3 is 16 residues long. CDR3: CASSQDPGTSTTFQYF. CDR3 bases: TGTGCCAGCAGCCAGGACCCCGGGACTTCGACTACATTTCAGTACTTC.

This clonotype was counted only a few times. V gene TRBV4-3 combines with J gene TRBJ1-6; 7 positions agree with TRBD1. The germline V gene encodes CDR1 LGHNA and CDR2 YSLEER. V shed 3 bases and J 9 bases; nucleotides not matched to a gene: 8. CDR3 length equals 15 residues. The CDR3 DNA reads TGCGCCAGCAGCCAGACAGGGACAGCCTTTTCACCCCTCCACTTT. Its protein is CASSQTGTAFSPLHF.

This clonotype occurred a few times. This chain joins TRBV7-6 and TRBJ2-1; TRBD2 matches at 11 bases. The CDR3 runs to 16 residues. The V gene's germline CDR1 is SGHVS and CDR2 FNYEAQ. J gave up 8 bases and V 1 base, and 7 bases lay outside the gene matches. The CDR3, as DNA: TGTGCCAGCAGCTTAGGAGCTAGCGGGGGGTTCTATGAGCAGTTCTTC. This gives the protein CASSLGASGGFYEQFF. The variable domain in full, completed from reference TRBV7-6 and TRBJ2-1, reads GAGVSQSPRYKVTKRGQDVALRCDPISGHVSLYWYRQALGQGPEFLTYFNYEAQQDKSGLPNDRFSAERPEGSISTLTIQRTEQRDSAMYRCASSLGASGGFYEQFFGPGTRLTVL.

The chain has TRBV5-1 and TRBJ2-1; D not certain. The CDR3 has 10 residues. V gave up 4 bases and J gave up 9 bases, with 5 bases separating them. From germline, CDR1 is SGHRS and CDR2 YFSETQ. This CDR3 reads CASSRCEQFF. The CDR3 DNA sequence: TGCGCCAGCAGCAGGTGTGAGCAGTTCTTC.

This clonotype came up many times. The rearrangement links TRBV20-1 to TRBJ1-2; tentative D call: TRBD1 (6 bases). The V and J ends lost 0 bases and 4 bases respectively, with 12 bases between them. The CDR3 contains 14 residues. Germline V gives CDR1 DFQATT, CDR2 SNEGSKA (reference sequence). The DNA of the CDR3 is TGCAGTGCTAGAGATCTCACAGGGATCTATGGCTACACCTTC. The encoded protein is CSARDLTGIYGYTF.

The J gene is TRBJ1-2, the V gene TRBV5-6, with 8 bases fitting TRBD1. Germline loops: CDR1 SGHDT, CDR2 YYEEEE. This CDR3 is built from 16 residues. Unmatched junction bases numbered 10, after V lost 4 bases and J lost 2 bases. CDR3 coding DNA: TGTGCCAGCAGCCTGGGGGCCAGGGGGCAGAACTATGGCTACACCTTC. Its translation: CASSLGARGQNYGYTF.

Only a few counts were recorded for this clonotype. The chain has TRBV7-2 and TRBJ1-5, with D perhaps matching TRBD1 (6 bases). The CDR3 totals 14 residues. V shed 5 bases and J shed 10 bases, with 18 bases lying between them. Per germline, CDR1 SGHTA and CDR2 FQGNSA. This chain's CDR3 is CASSTTGLGSPQHF. CDR3 DNA sequence: TGTGCCAGCAGCACAACAGGGTTGGGCAGCCCCCAGCATTTT.

The table lists this clonotype with a few counts. The chain uses TRBV25-1 and TRBJ1-2; D possibly corresponds to TRBD1 (5 bases). With 6 bases removed from V and 6 bases from J, the gap between germline ends came to 20 bases. CDR3 length equals 15 residues. Germline CDR1 reads MGHDK; CDR2 reads SYGVNS. The CDR3: CASRPTADQGNGYTF. In nucleotides, the CDR3 is TGTGCCAGCAGGCCCACTGCCGACCAGGGAAATGGCTACACCTTC.

This CDR3 is CASSYRTGWGETQYF. The CDR3, as DNA: TGTGCCAGCAGTTACCGGACAGGGTGGGGGGAGACCCAGTACTTC. This chain uses TRBV6-5 with TRBJ2-5; TRBD1 agrees at 8 bases. This CDR3 comprises 15 residues. Per germline, CDR1 MNHEY and CDR2 SVGAGI. The V gene end was trimmed by 2 bases and the J gene end by 5 bases; junction bases not matched to a gene: 7.